This T cell receptor beta chain was recovered during a study of OX40 agonist ivuxolimab in advanced cancers. Study overall: The study reported partial responses in three patients: one hepatocellular carcinoma, two cutaneous melanoma. Findings and limits, study-wide: Among some nonresponders, normalized T-cell clonal expansion was also low. In CD8+ T cells, expanded clones were on average more numerous than in CD4+.

Regarding this clone: The target antigen is unknown.

Using immunoSEQ multiplex PCR, the repertoire was profiled, and TCRdb retains in-frame clones only, with some absent. This sample yields roughly 80,000 clones, of which 65% to 90% are seen a single time; under 0.75% belongs to the top ten. The CDR3 covers 15 residues. Germline-derived CDR1 and CDR2 are SGHRS and YFSETQ. J lost 1 base, V lost 4 bases, and 6 bases had no gene match. The V call is TRBV5-1, the J call TRBJ1-1; TRBD1 matches 8 bases. The origin of this receptor is an adult with an advanced solid tumor such as melanoma, head and neck, liver or kidney cancer. The sample consisted of CD4+ or CD8+ T cells sorted from blood, taken in a trial of the OX40 agonist ivuxolimab. The CDR3 nucleotides read TGCGCCAGCAGCCCGCAAGGGACAGGGAACACTGAAGCTTTCTTT. Amino acids: CASSPQGTGNTEAFF. Looking up the rest from reference TRBV5-1 and TRBJ1-1 gives the full variable domain: KAGVTQTPRYLIKTRGQQVTLSCSPISGHRSVSWYQQTPGQGLQFLFEYFSETQRNKGNFPGRFSGRQFSNSRSEMNVSTLELGDSALYLCASSPQGTGNTEAFFGQGTRLTVV.